The 27 T cell receptor beta chains listed next were all sequenced from one sample in a study of cytomegalovirus exposure and HLA in healthy donors. Primers for the PCR totalled 60 Vbeta and 13 Jbeta. Sequencing used immunoSEQ multiplex PCR; TCRdb keeps in-frame clones, though not all of them. The sample records around 200,000 clones, roughly 80% being singletons. The sequenced material came from PBMCs. All receptors come from a middle-aged man in good health and CMV-seronegative.

This sequence joins TRBV5-1 and TRBJ1-6, with no clear D. In germline, CDR1 is SGHRS, CDR2 YFSETQ. CDR3 length: 16 residues. Trimming cost V 0 bases and J 0 bases, with 7 bases left between them. This CDR3 reads CASSLAASSYNSPLHF. The CDR3 DNA follows: TGCGCCAGCAGCTTGGCAGCGAGCTCCTATAATTCACCCCTCCACTTT. The variable domain in full, with the rest retrieved from reference TRBV5-1 and TRBJ1-6, is KAGVTQTPRYLIKTRGQQVTLSCSPISGHRSVSWYQQTPGQGLQFLFEYFSETQRNKGNFPGRFSGRQFSNSRSEMNVSTLELGDSALYLCASSLAASSYNSPLHFGNGTRLTVT.

The genes are TRBV5-1 and TRBJ2-2; D remains ambiguous. CDR3 length: 15 amino acids. V lost 5 bases to trimming and J lost 3 bases, with 14 bases between them. Germline CDR1 is SGHRS and CDR2 is YFSETQ. The CDR3 loop is CASSPLKPDTGELFF. The CDR3 coding sequence is TGCGCCAGCAGTCCCCTTAAGCCCGACACCGGGGAGCTGTTTTTT.

The chain carries TRBV5-8 and TRBJ2-7; 7 positions match TRBD1. Trimming took 3 bases from V and 5 from J; bases not matched to a gene: 11. CDR1 SGHTS and CDR2 YDEGEE come from the germline V gene. CDR3 length: 15 amino acids. The CDR3 region is CASSSGQRLLNEQYF. CDR3 in DNA: TGTGCCAGCAGCTCGGGACAGAGGCTTTTAAACGAGCAGTACTTC.

This clone was detected a few times. The chain uses TRBV9 and TRBJ1-2; no clear D. Germline CDR1 and CDR2: SGDLS and YYNGEE. CDR3 length equals 13 residues. V was pared by 0 bases and J by 7 bases, with 10 bases between. This chain's CDR3 is CASSVGSVLGYTF. In nucleotides, the CDR3 is TGTGCCAGCAGCGTAGGTTCCGTCCTTGGCTACACCTTC.

This clone was observed a handful of times. V usage is TRBV27 and J usage is TRBJ1-2, with D perhaps TRBD1 (6 bases). The CDR3 length is 14 residues. Trimming removed 5 bases at V and 4 bases at J, with 14 bases between. Germline CDR1 and CDR2: MNHEY and SMNVEV (reference sequence). CDR3 sequence reads: CASSPQGSFYGYTF. The CDR3 DNA is TGTGCCAGCAGTCCCCAGGGGAGTTTCTATGGCTACACCTTC.

The genes are TRBV13 and TRBJ2-1; a possible D gene is TRBD2 (6 bases). Germline V CDR1 and CDR2: PRHDT, FYEKMQ (reference sequence). CDR3 length: 16 residues. The V and J ends lost 6 bases and 4 bases respectively, with 19 bases between them. CDR3 loop: CASSEETRPFYNEQFF. The CDR3 DNA is TGTGCCAGCAGTGAGGAGACTAGACCTTTTTACAATGAGCAGTTCTTC.

The V gene is TRBV7-6, the J gene TRBJ2-7, with D possibly matching TRBD2 (5 bases). CDR3 length equals 13 residues. V was cut by 5 bases and J by 3 bases, with 11 bases left in between. CDR1 is SGHVS and CDR2 is FNYEAQ in the germline V gene. The CDR3 DNA reads TGTGCCAGCAGCCGGACGGGGAACTACGAGCAGTACTTC. It is translated as CASSRTGNYEQYF. The whole variable domain, filled in from reference TRBV7-6 and TRBJ2-7, reads GAGVSQSPRYKVTKRGQDVALRCDPISGHVSLYWYRQALGQGPEFLTYFNYEAQQDKSGLPNDRFSAERPEGSISTLTIQRTEQRDSAMYRCASSRTGNYEQYFGPGTRLTVT.

This chain uses TRBV6-1 with TRBJ2-1, with TRBD2 matching over 10 bases. Germline CDR1 MNHNS, CDR2 SASEGT. This CDR3 comprises 16 residues. The V gene end was trimmed by 1 base and the J gene end by 3 bases; junction bases not matched to a gene: 3. In nucleotides, the CDR3 is TGTGCCAGCAGTGAAGGAGGACTAGCGGTCTACAATGAGCAGTTCTTC. Translation gives CASSEGGLAVYNEQFF.

The rearrangement uses TRBV7-7 and TRBJ2-3; 15 bases align to TRBD2. CDR1 SSHAT and CDR2 FNYEAQ come from the germline V gene (reference sequence). Trimming cost V 5 bases and J 3 bases; bases outside gene matches: 21. The CDR3 is made up of 22 amino acids. The CDR3 bases are TGTGCCAGCAGCACGAGGACTAGCGGGAGGGCCTTGGGAGGGATTCGGACAGATACGCAGTATTTT. It yields the protein CASSTRTSGRALGGIRTDTQYF.

This chain joins TRBV18 and TRBJ1-1, with TRBD1 matching 8 bases. Germline CDR1 is KGHSH and CDR2 is LQKENI. Trimming took 5 bases from V and 4 from J; bases not matched to a gene: 3. There are 13 residues in the CDR3. The CDR3 DNA is TGTGCCAGCTCAATTGGACAGGGCACTGAAGCTTTCTTT. Protein: CASSIGQGTEAFF.

This chain uses TRBV25-1 with TRBJ2-2; the match to TRBD2 covers 13 bases. Germline V lookup: CDR1 MGHDK, CDR2 SYGVNS. The CDR3 is made up of 15 amino acids. J lost 5 bases, V lost 6 bases, and 3 bases had no gene match. CDR3 in DNA: TGTGCCAGCAGCGGGACTAGCGGGAATACCGGGGAGCTGTTTTTT. Translation: CASSGTSGNTGELFF.

The rearrangement uses TRBV9 and TRBJ1-3; 7 bases map to TRBD1. This CDR3 is built from 13 residues. Trimming cost V 1 base and J 8 bases; bases outside gene matches: 3. CDR1 is SGDLS and CDR2 is YYNGEE in the germline V gene. CDR3 sequence (DNA): TGTGCCAGCAGCGTAAACAGGGGTGACACCATATATTTT. Translation: CASSVNRGDTIYF.

The rearrangement links TRBV9 to TRBJ1-2; unclear D gene. This CDR3 has 12 residues. Germline loops: CDR1 SGDLS, CDR2 YYNGEE. With 0 bases removed from V and 4 bases from J, the gap between germline ends came to 4 bases. DNA of the CDR3: TGTGCCAGCAGCGTAGGCAGCTATGGCTACACCTTC. The encoded protein is CASSVGSYGYTF.

The chain carries TRBV7-9 and TRBJ1-1; 8 bases are shared with TRBD1. Germline CDR1 and CDR2: SEHNR and FQNEAQ (reference sequence). The CDR3 extends over 14 amino acids. The J segment lost 6 bases and the V segment lost 5 bases, leaving 8 bases of the junction unmatched. The CDR3 loop reads CASSPGTGRPEAFF. CDR3 nucleotides: TGTGCCAGCAGCCCCGGGACAGGTCGCCCTGAAGCTTTCTTT.

The chain recombines TRBV2 with TRBJ1-5, with 9 positions matching TRBD1. Losses at the gene ends were 6 bases for V and 0 bases for J; bases not matched to a gene: 3. Per germline, CDR1 SNHLY and CDR2 FYNNEI. The CDR3 spans 15 residues. The CDR3: CASRGTGSSNQPQHF. CDR3 in DNA: TGTGCCAGCAGGGGGACAGGGAGTAGCAATCAGCCCCAGCATTTT. The whole variable domain, filled in from reference TRBV2 and TRBJ1-5, reads EPEVTQTPSHQVTQMGQEVILRCVPISNHLYFYWYRQILGQKVEFLVSFYNNEISEKSEIFDDQFSVERPDGSNFTLKIRSTKLEDSAMYFCASRGTGSSNQPQHFGDGTRLSIL.

This chain links TRBV7-8 with TRBJ2-1, with D possibly matching TRBD2 (5 bases). Trimming shortened V by 1 base and J by 2 bases, and 15 bases separated the two germline ends. The CDR3 is made up of 17 amino acids. Germline loops: CDR1 SGHVS, CDR2 FQNEAQ. The DNA for the CDR3 is TGTGCCAGCAGCTTAGAAGGAGGAGCGGCGGCCTACAATGAGCAGTTCTTC. It codes for CASSLEGGAAAYNEQFF.

The chain couples TRBV30 to TRBJ1-5; possibly TRBD1 for D (5 bases). Deletions cut 7 bases from V and 0 bases from J, with 10 bases between. The germline V gene encodes CDR1 GTSNPN and CDR2 SVGIG (reference sequence). There are 13 residues in the CDR3. This CDR3 is CASADSSNQPQHF. Written as DNA, the CDR3 is TGTGCCTCAGCAGACAGTAGCAATCAGCCCCAGCATTTT. Full variable domain (rest looked up from reference TRBV30 and TRBJ1-5): SQTIHQWPATLVQPVGSPLSLECTVEGTSNPNLYWYRQAAGRGLQLLFYSVGIGQISSEVPQNLSASRPQDRQFILSSKKLLLSDSGFYLCASADSSNQPQHFGDGTRLSIL.

The chain has TRBV27 and TRBJ2-5, with 10 bases lining up with TRBD1. The ends lost 6 bases at V and 3 bases at J; junction bases unmatched: 10. Germline CDR1 MNHEY, CDR2 SMNVEV (reference sequence). This CDR3 has 16 residues. The DNA of the CDR3 is TGTGCCAGCAGCCGGGCCGGGACAGGGGCCAAAGAGACCCAGTACTTC. It is translated as CASSRAGTGAKETQYF.

This clone was counted a single time. V is TRBV4-2 and J is TRBJ1-5; 7 bases are shared with TRBD1. CDR1 is LGHNA, CDR2 YNFKEQ, per germline. The CDR3 totals 16 residues. With 0 bases clipped from V and 5 bases from J, the junction kept 7 bases outside the gene matches. CDR3 DNA: TGTGCCAGCAGCCAAGAGGACAGGCGCGAGGATCAGCCCCAGCATTTT. Residues: CASSQEDRREDQPQHF.

The genes are TRBV20-1 and TRBJ1-1, with D unclear. This CDR3 comprises 10 residues. Between the trimmed V and J ends, which lost 5 bases and 4 bases, there was a span of 5 bases. CDR1 and CDR2 (germline): DFQATT, SNEGSKA (reference sequence). CDR3 nucleotides: TGCAGTGCTCCCCTCACTGAAGCTTTCTTT. It translates to CSAPLTEAFF.

The rearrangement uses TRBV7-9 and TRBJ2-7, with TRBD1 identical over 7 bases. Trimming removed 7 bases from V and 3 bases from J; junction bases left unmatched: 12. The CDR3 sequence is 15 residues long. CDR1 is SEHNR and CDR2 is FQNEAQ in the germline V gene (reference sequence). The CDR3 DNA reads as TGTGCCAGCACCCTATCGGGGACAGATTACTACGAGCAGTACTTC. Translated: CASTLSGTDYYEQYF.

As concerns this clone: The CDR3 ends on some other residue instead of the conserved phenylalanine or tryptophan, so this is likely a read error. The chain carries TRBV7-8 and TRBJ2-7; D uncertain. The CDR3 is 14 residues long. Trimming stripped 7 bases from V and 1 base from J, with 14 bases between. CDR1 SGHVS and CDR2 FQNEAQ come from the germline V gene. The CDR3 nucleotides read TGTGCCAGCACCCTCGGAGCGAGATCCTACGAGCAGTACCTC. Translated: CASTLGARSYEQYL.

The chain combines TRBV7-9 with TRBJ2-7, with 8 bases lining up with TRBD2. J was trimmed by 3 bases and V by 7 bases; bases with no gene match: 5. Germline assignment: CDR1 SEHNR and CDR2 FQNEAQ (reference sequence). The CDR3 length is 13 residues. CDR3 DNA sequence: TGTGCCAGCAACATAGCGGGGAGCTACGAGCAGTACTTC. It codes for CASNIAGSYEQYF.

Of note for this clone: A junction boundary mismatches the germline segment, possibly from a read error. The CDR3: CASSIGTAHAF. The CDR3 DNA reads as TGTGCCAGTAGTATAGGGACAGCCCACGCCTTC. The V gene is TRBV19, the J gene TRBJ1-2; possible D gene TRBD1, 6 bases. This CDR3 spans 11 amino acids. CDR1 is LNHDA and CDR2 is SQIVND in the germline V gene (reference sequence).

CDR3 sequence: CSVEDRILAGVADTQYF. CDR3 coding DNA: TGCAGCGTTGAAGATCGCATACTAGCGGGAGTTGCAGATACGCAGTATTTT. The chain combines TRBV29-1 with TRBJ2-3; 11 bases are shared with TRBD2. The CDR3 runs 17 residues. Per the germline V gene, CDR1 is SQVTM and CDR2 is ANQGSEA. The V gene end was trimmed by 0 bases and the J gene end by 4 bases; junction bases not matched to a gene: 9.

J is TRBJ1-6 and V is TRBV5-1, with D perhaps matching TRBD1 (6 bases). Germline V gene sequence: CDR1 SGHRS, CDR2 YFSETQ. The CDR3 has 12 residues. Trimming took off 3 bases at V and 10 bases at J, with 8 bases between the two ends. CDR3 region: CASSSGQSPLHF. CDR3 coding DNA: TGCGCCAGCAGCTCCGGACAGTCACCCCTCCACTTT.

This sequence joins TRBV19 and TRBJ2-7; 8 positions agree with TRBD1. This CDR3 contains 17 residues. Trimming at V came to 0 bases and at J to 0 bases, leaving 7 bases not matched to a gene. CDR1 and CDR2 from the germline V gene are LNHDA and SQIVND (reference sequence). The CDR3 DNA reads as TGTGCCAGTAGTATAGACTATAGGGACAGGAGCTCCTACGAGCAGTACTTC. This gives the protein CASSIDYRDRSSYEQYF.